The rows below give T cell receptor beta chains drawn from one sample of a study of cytomegalovirus exposure and HLA in healthy donors. The table came from immunoSEQ multiplex PCR; TCRdb's copy has only in-frame clones and leaves some out. The table lists about 120,000 clones, over 65% of them singletons. The sample comprised PBMCs. The receptor source for this set is a woman between 18 and 29 years old in good health and CMV-seronegative. Both conserved end residues are part of each CDR3. Fields, in order: clone size, V gene, D gene, J gene, CDR3 protein, CDR3 DNA. D genes are given only for firm matches. Where a row states a size, it is once, few, many or the class of an expanded clone; other rows omit it.

NA	TRBV5-1	NA	TRBJ1-4	CASSLNQGTNEKLFF	TGCGCCAGCAGCTTAAACCAGGGCACTAATGAAAAACTGTTTTTT
once	TRBV28	TRBD2	TRBJ2-1	CASEIPGASGRSTYNEQFF	TGTGCCAGCGAGATTCCTGGGGCTAGCGGGAGGTCGACCTACAATGAGCAGTTCTTC
NA	TRBV5-3	NA	TRBJ2-1	CARSNNYNEQFF	TGTGCCAGAAGCAACAACTACAATGAGCAGTTCTTC
few	TRBV5-1	NA	TRBJ1-1	CASSPYGSMNTEAFF	TGCGCCAGCAGCCCCTACGGTAGCATGAACACTGAAGCTTTCTTT
NA	TRBV6-6	TRBD2	TRBJ2-3	CATSGLADTYADTQYF	TGTGCCACGTCGGGACTAGCGGACACCTACGCAGATACGCAGTATTTT
NA	TRBV20-1	NA	TRBJ2-1	CSASLVGEQFF	TGCAGTGCTAGTCTAGTAGGTGAGCAGTTCTTC
NA	TRBV6-4	TRBD2	TRBJ2-3	CASSVTSGTTDTQYF	TGTGCCAGCAGTGTGACTAGCGGGACCACAGATACGCAGTATTTT
NA	TRBV27	TRBD1	TRBJ1-2	CASSSQGRDRLTNYGYTF	TGTGCCAGCAGTTCTCAGGGCCGGGACAGATTAACAAACTATGGCTACACCTTC
NA	TRBV5-5	TRBD1	TRBJ1-1	CASSLGTGGSWDEAFF	TGTGCCAGCAGCTTGGGGACAGGGGGCAGTTGGGATGAAGCTTTCTTT
NA	TRBV6-5	NA	TRBJ1-2	CASGPRGSGYTF	TGTGCCAGCGGCCCCCGGGGTAGTGGCTACACCTTC
NA	TRBV13	NA	TRBJ1-1	CASRKKGSTEAFF	TGTGCCAGCAGAAAAAAAGGGAGCACTGAAGCTTTCTTT
NA	TRBV28	NA	TRBJ2-3	CASSSLRLVGGTDTQYF	TGTGCCAGCAGTTCCTTAAGACTAGTTGGTGGCACAGATACGCAGTATTTT
NA	TRBV28	TRBD1	TRBJ1-2	CASITGGYGYTF	TGTGCCAGCATAACAGGGGGCTATGGCTACACCTTC
few	TRBV5-6	NA	TRBJ1-6	CASSLGPRNSPLHF	TGTGCCAGCAGCCTAGGTCCCCGTAATTCACCCCTCCACTTT
NA	TRBV28	NA	TRBJ2-1	CASSSRRGRGYNEQFF	TGTGCCAGCAGTAGTCGCAGGGGGCGGGGGTACAATGAGCAGTTCTTC
NA	TRBV19	NA	TRBJ1-1	CASRDFGRNEAFF	TGTGCCAGTAGGGACTTCGGACGGAATGAAGCTTTCTTT
NA	TRBV2	TRBD2	TRBJ2-7	CASSEGGLAELSYEQYF	TGTGCCAGCAGTGAAGGGGGCCTAGCGGAGTTATCCTACGAGCAGTACTTC
NA	TRBV28	TRBD2	TRBJ2-7	CASRGGSSSQGYEQYF	TGTGCCAGCAGGGGCGGGAGCTCCTCCCAGGGCTACGAGCAGTACTTC
NA	TRBV28	NA	TRBJ1-6	CASSLQGALHF	TGTGCCAGCAGCCTCCAGGGTGCCCTCCACTTT
few	TRBV4-1	NA	TRBJ1-3	CASSQTTQRPGGNTIYF	TGCGCCAGCAGCCAAACCACTCAGCGCCCGGGAGGAAACACCATATATTTT
NA	TRBV28	NA	TRBJ1-3	CASTPSRGSSGNTIYF	TGTGCCAGCACTCCCTCTCGGGGGAGCTCTGGAAACACCATATATTTT
few	TRBV7-6	TRBD1	TRBJ1-5	CASSVDRGGNQPQHF	TGTGCCAGCAGCGTAGACAGGGGAGGCAATCAGCCCCAGCATTTT
once	TRBV9	NA	TRBJ1-6	CASSKDTGGSPLHF	TGTGCCAGCAGCAAGGACACCGGTGGTTCACCCCTCCACTTT
NA	TRBV7-2	NA	TRBJ1-5	CASSSTETSQHF	TGTGCCAGCAGCTCGACAGAGACATCCCAGCATTTT
NA	TRBV27	NA	TRBJ1-5	CASSWRSGNQPQHF	TGTGCCAGCAGTTGGAGGAGTGGCAATCAGCCCCAGCATTTT
NA	TRBV15	TRBD2	TRBJ2-7	CATSRRLAVSYEQYF	TGTGCCACCAGCAGGAGACTAGCGGTCTCCTACGAGCAGTACTTC
few	TRBV5-1	TRBD2	TRBJ2-5	CASSLASGRETQYF	TGCGCCAGCAGCTTGGCTAGCGGCAGAGAGACCCAGTACTTC
few	TRBV7-2	NA	TRBJ1-6	CASSTTGKSPLHF	TGTGCCAGCAGCACCACAGGGAAATCACCCCTCCACTTT
few	TRBV7-9	NA	TRBJ1-1	CASSHKGDLNTEAFF	TGTGCCAGCAGCCATAAGGGGGACCTGAACACTGAAGCTTTCTTT
NA	TRBV9	TRBD1	TRBJ1-2	CASSLSSGQDYGYTF	TGTGCCAGCAGCCTTTCGTCGGGACAGGACTATGGCTACACCTTC
NA	TRBV6-1	NA	TRBJ2-2	CASSEYEPVNTGELFF	TGTGCCAGCAGTGAATACGAGCCTGTGAACACCGGGGAGCTGTTTTTT
NA	TRBV7-2	NA	TRBJ2-2	CASSPGGELFF	TGTGCCAGCAGCCCCGGCGGGGAGCTGTTTTTT
NA	TRBV28	TRBD1	TRBJ1-4	CASRNTGQSEKLFF	TGTGCCAGCAGGAATACGGGACAGAGCGAAAAACTGTTTTTT
NA	TRBV5-1	NA	TRBJ2-3	CASSSPGRSDTQYF	TGCGCCAGCAGCTCCCCGGGTCGATCGGATACGCAGTATTTT
NA	TRBV7-9	NA	TRBJ1-3	CASSPGHPSGNTIYF	TGTGCCAGCAGCCCGGGACACCCCTCTGGAAACACCATATATTTT
NA	TRBV28	TRBD1	TRBJ2-6	CASRTGYSGANVLTF	TGTGCCAGCAGGACAGGGTACTCTGGGGCCAACGTCCTGACTTTC
NA	TRBV7-8	NA	TRBJ1-1	CASSLVGGVSFF	TGTGCCAGCAGCTTAGTCGGCGGAGTCTCTTTCTTT
once	TRBV4-1	NA	TRBJ2-7	CASSQDVSVNIYEQYF	TGCGCCAGCAGCCAAGATGTTAGCGTCAATATCTACGAGCAGTACTTC
NA	TRBV5-8	NA	TRBJ1-2	CASSLTEILYGYTF	TGTGCCAGCAGCTTGACCGAAATCCTATATGGCTACACCTTC
once	TRBV15	NA	TRBJ2-6	CATSRDAALDSGANVLTF	TGTGCCACCAGCAGAGATGCGGCCCTCGACTCTGGGGCCAACGTCCTGACTTTC
NA	TRBV19	TRBD1	TRBJ1-2	CASSPDRTGGVGYGYTF	TGTGCCAGTAGCCCCGATAGGACAGGGGGCGTCGGCTATGGCTACACCTTC
few	TRBV4-2	NA	TRBJ1-4	CASSQVTANEKLFF	TGTGCCAGCAGCCAAGTGACAGCTAATGAAAAACTGTTTTTT
once	TRBV4-2	NA	TRBJ1-3	CASSQDLEGNTIYF	TGTGCCAGCAGCCAAGATCTTGAGGGAAACACCATATATTTT
once	TRBV5-1	TRBD1	TRBJ2-5	CASSQLGQGIETQYF	TGCGCCAGCAGCCAACTAGGACAGGGCATAGAGACCCAGTACTTC
NA	TRBV5-6	NA	TRBJ1-2	CASSLAPGVSFGYTF	TGTGCCAGCAGCTTGGCGCCAGGGGTCTCGTTTGGCTACACCTTC
NA	TRBV19	NA	TRBJ1-1	CASSRGVNTEAFF	TGTGCCAGTAGCAGGGGAGTGAACACTGAAGCTTTCTTT
NA	TRBV7-9	NA	TRBJ2-4	CASSRLREKNIQYF	TGTGCCAGCAGCCGCCTCCGGGAGAAAAACATTCAGTACTTC
NA	TRBV6-6	TRBD1	TRBJ1-5	CASRGTENQPQHF	TGTGCCAGCAGGGGGACAGAGAATCAGCCCCAGCATTTT